This T cell receptor beta chain was obtained from a study of CD8 T cells in Susac syndrome. CD8+ and CD4+ T cells circulating in blood were sequenced for TCR beta. Treatment-naive patients with stable or active relapsing-remitting disease were the multiple sclerosis controls. TEMRA cells were enriched by FACS, while CD8+ and CD4+ T cells were obtained through a negative isolation that was performed magnetically. V lost 1 base, J lost 6 bases, and 23 bases lay in between. This CDR3 region has 18 residues. Germline CDR1 and CDR2: LGHNA and YSLEER. RNA was extracted with the RNeasy kit, and a quantity of 0.5 to 1 ug was reverse transcribed using random hexamers. Across 54 Vbeta and 13 Jbeta, immunoSEQ multiplex PCR amplified TCR beta CDR3. TCRdb called the immunoSEQ multiplex PCR reads again in MiXCR, with one record for every CDR3 protein. Of a few hundred thousand distinct CDR3 sequences listed, over 75% are singletons.

Specimen: CD8+ T cells from PBMCs. The chain couples TRBV4-3 to TRBJ2-3; possible D gene TRBD1, 6 bases. This receptor was obtained from a human donor with multiple sclerosis. The DNA of the CDR3 is TGCGCCAGCAGCCAAGCGCCTGAGGACAGAGCCTTGGGGGATACGCAGTATTTT. Translating it yields CASSQAPEDRALGDTQYF.